Shown below are 20 T cell receptor beta chains from a single sample sequenced in a study of T cell repertoires in aging, cancer and after chemotherapy. A mixed TRB-A/B primer pool amplified rearranged TRB by multiplex touch-down PCR. Using its own MiXCR run on the multiplex PCR reads, TCRdb lists one record per CDR3 protein. The repertoire holds about 960 distinct CDR3 sequences, with less than 15% as singletons. Peripheral blood genomic DNA, not sorted cells or RNA, was the template. The specimen was blood. These receptors were obtained from a human donor with a solid tumor.

Judged by abundance, this clonotype is large. The chain joins TRBV7-2 to TRBJ1-5; 9 nucleotides match TRBD1. With V trimmed by 0 bases and J by 0 bases, 3 bases remained unmatched. The CDR3 has 17 amino acids. Germline-derived CDR1 and CDR2 are SGHTA and FQGNSA. CDR3 in DNA: TGTGCCAGCAGCTTAGCGGGACAGGGACATAGCAATCAGCCCCAGCATTTT. Translated, it gives CASSLAGQGHSNQPQHF.

This clonotype is labeled large (0.1 to 1%). The chain employs TRBV6-5 and TRBJ2-1; 12 bases line up with TRBD2. The CDR3 consists of 16 residues. The ends lost 5 bases at V and 7 bases at J; junction bases unmatched: 9. Germline-derived CDR1 and CDR2 are MNHEY and SVGAGI. The CDR3 DNA follows: TGTGCCAGCAGTCGAGGACTAGCGGGACGTAGGAATGAGCAGTTCTTC. It specifies CASSRGLAGRRNEQFF.

This chain's CDR3 is CASSDLAGGSYEQYF. The CDR3 DNA is TGTGCCAGCAGTGACCTAGCGGGGGGGTCCTACGAGCAGTACTTC. The gene calls are TRBV6-1 and TRBJ2-7; 12 nucleotides line up with TRBD2. V was clipped by 3 bases and J by 1 base; unmatched bases: 1. The CDR3 runs 15 residues. Germline lookup yields CDR1 MNHNS and CDR2 SASEGT.

The chain joins TRBV5-6 to TRBJ2-7; 7 nucleotides match TRBD1. Germline V gene lookup returns CDR1 SGHDT and CDR2 YYEEEE. The CDR3 spans 15 residues. V lost 0 bases, J lost 5 bases, and 8 bases stayed unmatched. The DNA of the CDR3 is TGTGCCAGCAGCTTGGTTTCCAGGGGGTCCAACGAGCAGTACTTC. Protein sequence: CASSLVSRGSNEQYF.

This clonotype is categorized as large. This chain joins TRBV7-2 and TRBJ2-1, with 16 bases aligning to TRBD2. In germline, CDR1 is SGHTA, CDR2 FQGNSA. Unmatched junction bases numbered 7, after V lost 3 bases and J lost 11 bases. The CDR3 extends over 16 amino acids. CDR3 sequence reads: CASSLGTSGRGIQQFF. The CDR3 DNA reads TGTGCCAGCAGCTTGGGGACTAGCGGGAGGGGAATCCAGCAGTTCTTC.

Judged by abundance, this clonotype is large. This chain connects TRBV7-6 to TRBJ2-1; D is unresolved. The CDR3 totals 15 residues. CDR1 is SGHVS, CDR2 FNYEAQ, per germline. V was trimmed by 5 bases and J by 1 base, leaving 12 bases between them. Here the CDR3 DNA reads TGTGCCAGCAGCCCTGCTAGGAGTTCCTACAATGAGCAGTTCTTC. Amino acids: CASSPARSSYNEQFF.

This clonotype is labeled as large (0.1 to 1%). This chain links TRBV30 with TRBJ1-2; D is unclear. CDR1 is GTSNPN and CDR2 is SVGIG in the germline V gene (reference sequence). There are 12 residues in the CDR3. V gave up 6 bases and J gave up 0 bases, with 8 bases separating them. The CDR3 loop reads CACSTANYGYTF. The DNA for the CDR3 is TGTGCCTGCAGTACAGCTAACTATGGCTACACCTTC.

This clonotype qualifies as medium-sized (0.01 to 0.1%). The CDR3: CSARGDPWGDTQYF. The CDR3 nucleotides read TGCAGTGCTAGAGGCGACCCATGGGGGGATACGCAGTATTTT. The J gene is TRBJ2-3, the V gene TRBV20-1; perhaps D is TRBD1 or TRBD2 (5 bases each). Trimming took off 1 base at V and 6 bases at J, with 14 bases between the two ends. Germline V gene sequence: CDR1 DFQATT, CDR2 SNEGSKA (reference sequence). The CDR3 is 14 amino acids.

In its sample, this clonotype ranks as medium-sized. The chain joins TRBV28 to TRBJ1-2; 12 positions match TRBD1. Unmatched junction bases numbered 12, after V lost 3 bases and J lost 7 bases. Germline V gene data show CDR1 as MDHEN and CDR2 as SYDVKM. CDR3 length equals 17 residues. CDR3 protein: CASSFRGTGGNSRGYTF. In DNA form, the CDR3 reads TGTGCCAGCAGTTTTAGGGGGACAGGGGGCAACTCACGTGGCTACACCTTC.

This clonotype has just a few counts. V is TRBV28 and J is TRBJ2-2; 11 positions match TRBD2. The V gene end was trimmed by 5 bases and the J gene end by 4 bases; junction bases not matched to a gene: 15. CDR3 length equals 19 residues. Germline CDR1 MDHEN, CDR2 SYDVKM. The CDR3 sequence is CASSPPPEASGRFTGELFF. Here the CDR3 DNA reads TGTGCCAGCAGTCCCCCCCCCGAGGCTAGCGGGAGGTTCACCGGGGAGCTGTTTTTT.

By share, this clonotype ranks as large. J is TRBJ1-2 and V is TRBV18, with D possibly matching TRBD1 (5 bases). The CDR3 loop spans 13 amino acids. Germline V gene data show CDR1 as KGHSH and CDR2 as LQKENI. V lost 3 bases and J 4 bases, leaving 9 bases between the germline ends. The CDR3 region is CASSPGQLYGYTF. DNA for the CDR3: TGTGCCAGCTCACCGGGGCAGCTCTATGGCTACACCTTC.

In nucleotides, the CDR3 is TGCGCCAGCAGCTTGGCCGGGTGGGCTAGCGGAGCTTACAATGAGCAGTTCTTC. Encoded protein: CASSLAGWASGAYNEQFF. V and J are TRBV5-1 and TRBJ2-1; TRBD2 matches 7 bases. Germline V CDR1 and CDR2: SGHRS, YFSETQ. Unmatched junction bases numbered 13, after V lost 0 bases and J lost 4 bases. The length of the CDR3 is 18 residues.

This rearrangement joins TRBV13 to TRBJ2-2; D not certain. V was pared by 5 bases and J by 5 bases, with 6 bases between. Germline-derived CDR1 and CDR2 are PRHDT and FYEKMQ (reference sequence). This CDR3 spans 12 amino acids. The CDR3 loop reads CASSPITGELFF. The CDR3, as DNA: TGTGCCAGCAGCCCGATAACCGGGGAGCTGTTTTTT.

By sample fraction, this clonotype is medium-sized. The chain combines TRBV6-4 with TRBJ2-1, with 14 bases aligning to TRBD2. The CDR3 sequence is 15 residues long. Germline V CDR1 and CDR2: MRHNA, SNTAGT. V shed 3 bases and J 8 bases; nucleotides not matched to a gene: 3. The CDR3 region has the DNA TGTGCCAGCAGTGATGGGACTAGCGGGAGTGATGAGCAGTTCTTC. Translation gives CASSDGTSGSDEQFF.

This chain uses TRBV4-1 with TRBJ2-3; 9 bases match TRBD2. The V gene end was trimmed by 3 bases and the J gene end by 0 bases; junction bases not matched to a gene: 10. CDR3 size: 18 residues. Germline assignment: CDR1 MGHRA and CDR2 YSYEKL. The CDR3, as DNA: TGCGCCAGCAGCCAGACCCGTACTAGCGGGTCTAGCACAGATACGCAGTATTTT. Encoded protein: CASSQTRTSGSSTDTQYF.

The chain couples TRBV28 to TRBJ1-1, with 9 bases lining up with TRBD1. Trimming removed 6 bases from V and 0 bases from J; junction bases left unmatched: 8. This CDR3 spans 16 amino acids. CDR1 is MDHEN, CDR2 SYDVKM, per germline. Here the CDR3 DNA reads TGTGCCAGCAGCTTAAGACAGGGGGGGGTGAACACTGAAGCTTTCTTT. Encoded protein: CASSLRQGGVNTEAFF. Filled out from reference TRBV28 and TRBJ1-1, the complete variable domain reads DVKVTQSSRYLVKRTGEKVFLECVQDMDHENMFWYRQDPGLGLRLIYFSYDVKMKEKGDIPEGYSVSREKKERFSLILESASTNQTSMYLCASSLRQGGVNTEAFFGQGTRLTVV.

V and J are TRBV28 and TRBJ2-3, with D hard to call. Trimming shortened V by 5 bases and J by 0 bases, and 12 bases separated the two germline ends. The CDR3 covers 15 residues. Per germline, CDR1 MDHEN and CDR2 SYDVKM. Here the CDR3 reads CASSGVVVSTDTQYF. CDR3 sequence (DNA): TGTGCCAGCAGTGGCGTGGTAGTCAGCACAGATACGCAGTATTTT.

The V and J genes are TRBV28 and TRBJ2-2; TRBD1 matches at 9 bases. The CDR3 totals 18 residues. Germline-derived CDR1 and CDR2 are MDHEN and SYDVKM. The V segment lost 5 bases and the J segment 5 bases; nucleotides outside the gene matches: 15. CDR3 bases: TGTGCCAGCAGTCCCCCTCCAACAGGGGGCAAGGGGACCGGGGAGCTGTTTTTT. Translated, it gives CASSPPPTGGKGTGELFF. Full variable domain (remainder filled in from reference TRBV28 and TRBJ2-2): DVKVTQSSRYLVKRTGEKVFLECVQDMDHENMFWYRQDPGLGLRLIYFSYDVKMKEKGDIPEGYSVSREKKERFSLILESASTNQTSMYLCASSPPPTGGKGTGELFFGEGSRLTVL.

By frequency in the sample, this clonotype is large. The V and J genes are TRBV15 and TRBJ2-1, with 9 bases aligning to TRBD2. Germline V gives CDR1 LNHNV, CDR2 YYDKDF (reference sequence). The V and J ends lost 1 base and 8 bases, in that order; junction bases with no gene match: 18. The CDR3 loop spans 19 amino acids. CDR3 residues: CATSRVFGGRAGSLDEQFF. CDR3 sequence (DNA): TGTGCCACCAGCAGAGTATTCGGCGGGAGGGCCGGATCTTTGGATGAGCAGTTCTTC.

On this clonotype: A much larger clonotype is one base distant, so this may be a read error. The rearrangement uses TRBV6-1 and TRBJ1-1; D call uncertain. CDR1 and CDR2 (germline): MNHNS, SASEGT. The CDR3 sequence is 11 residues long. V dropped 4 bases and J dropped 4 bases, with 4 bases sitting between them. The CDR3 coding sequence is TGTGCCAGCAGTGTCAGCACTGAAGCTTTCTTT. As protein: CASSVSTEAFF.